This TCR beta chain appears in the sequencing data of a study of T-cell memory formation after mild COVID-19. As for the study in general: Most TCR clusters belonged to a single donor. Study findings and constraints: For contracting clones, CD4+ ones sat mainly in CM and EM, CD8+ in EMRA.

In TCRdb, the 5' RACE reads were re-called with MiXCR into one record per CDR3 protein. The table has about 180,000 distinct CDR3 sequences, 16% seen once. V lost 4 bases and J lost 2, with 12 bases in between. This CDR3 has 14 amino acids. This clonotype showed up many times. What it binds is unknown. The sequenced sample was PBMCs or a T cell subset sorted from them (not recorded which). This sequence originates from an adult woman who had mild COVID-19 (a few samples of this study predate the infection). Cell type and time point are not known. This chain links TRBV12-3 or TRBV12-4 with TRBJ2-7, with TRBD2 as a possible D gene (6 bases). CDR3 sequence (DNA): TGTGCCAGCAGTTCGTATAGCGGAACCTACGAGCAGTACTTC. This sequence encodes CASSSYSGTYEQYF.